The source of this TCR beta chain is a study of PD-1 blockade in classical Hodgkin lymphoma. This CDR3 region has 11 residues. Germline CDR1 and CDR2: KGHSH and LQKENI. V lost 3 bases to trimming and J lost 5 bases, with 4 bases between them. The assay was immunoSEQ multiplex PCR, and TCRdb's table has in-frame clones only and misses some. Of about 85,000 clones listed, around 90% are singletons. Each patient's relapse followed autologous stem cell transplantation, and brentuximab vedotin exposure varied. The material was peripheral blood mononuclear cells (PBMCs), obtained before the second cycle of nivolumab. This TCR derives from a human donor with classical Hodgkin lymphoma. This chain connects TRBV18 to TRBJ1-1; D is ambiguous. The CDR3: CASSPGTEAFF. The CDR3 nucleotides are TGTGCCAGCTCACCGGGGACTGAAGCTTTCTTT.